Listed below are T cell receptor beta chains from one sample, sequenced in a study of beta chain features in type 1 diabetes. The protocol was immunoSEQ multiplex PCR, while the TCRdb copy is restricted to in-frame clones and leaves out a portion. The data show under 400,000 clones, roughly a fifth seen once. Material for sequencing was naive CD4+ T cells from blood. The receptors stem from a woman aged 18-29 years in good health. Each CDR3 is given with its conserved first and last residue. The D gene is left open where the match is weak. Part of the rows lack a size; the others show once, few, many or a class for expanded clones.

TRBJ2-2	TRBV29-1	-	TRBD2	TGCAGCGTTCTGGATAGCGGGATGAACACCGGGGAGCTGTTTTTT	CSVLDSGMNTGELFF
TRBJ1-2	TRBV10-3	-	-	TGTGCCATCAGTGAGTCTGGGGTTTCGGTGCGGGGCGGACTCTATGGCTACACCTTC	CAISESGVSVRGGLYGYTF
TRBJ1-2	TRBV11-2	-	-	TGTGCCAGCAGCCCCAGGGAAGACTATGGCTACACCTTC	CASSPREDYGYTF
TRBJ1-6	TRBV4-1	few	-	TGCGCCAGCAGCCAAGTCGGGACATTCAATTCACCCCTCCACTTT	CASSQVGTFNSPLHF
TRBJ2-7	TRBV4-1	-	TRBD2	TGCGCCAGCAGTCGGGGACTAGCGCCCCAAGCCTACGAGCAGTACTTC	CASSRGLAPQAYEQYF
TRBJ2-1	TRBV19	few	-	TGTGCCAGTAGTTCGCCGGGACATTACCTGAATGAGCAGTTCTTC	CASSSPGHYLNEQFF
TRBJ2-7	TRBV5-1	few	TRBD2	TGCGCCAGCAGCTTCCGAGGCGGGGGAACCTACGAGCAGTACTTC	CASSFRGGGTYEQYF
TRBJ2-3	TRBV5-1	few	TRBD1	TGCGCCAGCAGCTTGGCCCCCGGGACAGGGGGTAGGTCGAGGCAGTATTTT	CASSLAPGTGGRSRQYF
TRBJ1-5	TRBV4-1	-	-	TGCGCCAGCAGCCAAGGTACAGTCTACGGCAATCAGCCCCAGCATTTT	CASSQGTVYGNQPQHF
TRBJ2-5	TRBV5-4	few	-	TGTGCCAGCGCTTTAGGACTGAACAGCGAGACCCAGTACTTC	CASALGLNSETQYF
TRBJ2-4	TRBV29-1	many	TRBD1	TGCAGCGTATCCCGGGACAGACGGAACATTCAGTACTTC	CSVSRDRRNIQYF
TRBJ2-2	TRBV7-2	-	-	TGTGCCATCAAATCCCGGGGGAGCCTGAACACCGGGGAGCTGTTTTTT	CAIKSRGSLNTGELFF
TRBJ2-1	TRBV7-6	-	TRBD2	TGTGCCAGCAGCAAACTAGCGGGGGGGCCCTACAATGAGCAGTTCTTC	CASSKLAGGPYNEQFF
TRBJ2-1	TRBV2	few	TRBD1	TGTGCCAGCAGCTACATCGACAGGGTTGAACTCAATGAGCAGTTCTTC	CASSYIDRVELNEQFF
TRBJ2-5	TRBV4-3	-	TRBD1	TGCGCCAGCAGCCAAGGGACAGGGCAAGAGACCCAGTACTTC	CASSQGTGQETQYF
TRBJ1-5	TRBV30	few	-	TGTGCCTGGGCCAACAGAGACAATCAGCCCCAGCATTTT	CAWANRDNQPQHF
TRBJ1-5	TRBV30	few	TRBD1	TGTGCCTGGAGTGGGACAGGGACGTATCAGCCCCAGCATTTT	CAWSGTGTYQPQHF
TRBJ2-7	TRBV14	few	-	TGTGCCAGCAGCCAAGTCCGGGCGGGCGAGCAGTACTTC	CASSQVRAGEQYF
TRBJ2-3	TRBV5-4	few	TRBD2	TGTGCCAGCAGCTTGGTGACTAGCGGCACAGATACGCAGTATTTT	CASSLVTSGTDTQYF
TRBJ1-2	TRBV5-5	-	TRBD1	TGTGCCAGCAGCACCTGGACAGGAGTTAACTTCTTC	CASSTWTGVNFF
TRBJ1-3	TRBV9	-	-	TGTGCCAGCAGTCCTTTTGAGGGAAACACCATATATTTT	CASSPFEGNTIYF
TRBJ2-4	TRBV11-2	-	-	TGTGCCAGCAGCCACAACATAAACATTCAGTACTTC	CASSHNINIQYF
TRBJ2-3	TRBV11-1	few	-	TGTGCCAGCAGCCTGATCGACACGACCAGACCGTATTTT	CASSLIDTTRPYF
TRBJ1-4	TRBV12-5	-	-	TGTGCTAGTGGTTCACTCCCAGGGCTTAATGAAAAACTGTTTTTT	CASGSLPGLNEKLFF
TRBJ2-4	TRBV2	-	TRBD2	TGTGCCAGCAGTGAAGGACTAGCGGGGGGCCGGGGGTACTTC	CASSEGLAGGRGYF
TRBJ1-5	TRBV4-2	-	-	TGTGCCAGCAGCCATCCCCCGGAGGGGACCCGGGCCCAGCCCCAGCATTTT	CASSHPPEGTRAQPQHF
TRBJ2-3	TRBV27	-	TRBD1	TGTGCCAGCAGACAAAACAGGGGGCTACGCACAGATACGCAGTATTTT	CASRQNRGLRTDTQYF
TRBJ1-4	TRBV29-1	few	-	TGCAGCGTTGGACCCAGGGAAAAACTGTTTTTT	CSVGPREKLFF
TRBJ1-2	TRBV6-5	-	-	TGTGCCAGCAGCCAGACAGGAGAGAATGGCTACACCTTC	CASSQTGENGYTF
TRBJ2-2	TRBV27	few	-	TGTGCCAGCATGAGGCGGGAGAACACCGGGGAGCTGTTTTTT	CASMRRENTGELFF
TRBJ1-5	TRBV19	few	TRBD1	TGTGCCAGCATTGACAGGGCGGGTTCGGGTCAGCCCCAGCATTTT	CASIDRAGSGQPQHF
TRBJ2-3	TRBV9	few	TRBD2	TGTGCCAGCAGCGTGGGGACTAGCGGGAGGAAAATAACAGATACGCAGTATTTT	CASSVGTSGRKITDTQYF
TRBJ1-3	TRBV9	-	-	TGTGCCAGCAGCAGGGAGGGGTCTAGCTCTGGAAACACCATATATTTT	CASSREGSSSGNTIYF
TRBJ2-1	TRBV7-9	few	-	TGTGCCAGCAGCTTAGCGGGTTTGAGGCGCAATGAGCAGTTCTTC	CASSLAGLRRNEQFF
TRBJ2-3	TRBV6-6	-	-	TGTGCCAGCAGTTATGAGAATTTGCCTAGCACAGATACGCAGTATTTT	CASSYENLPSTDTQYF
TRBJ2-5	TRBV5-6	-	TRBD2	TGTGCCAGCAGCTTGGGACTAGCAGAGACCCAGTACTTC	CASSLGLAETQYF
TRBJ2-7	TRBV6-5	-	-	TGTGCCAGCAGCCGAGATGGGGGGATCTCCTACGAGCAGTACTTC	CASSRDGGISYEQYF
TRBJ2-1	TRBV5-6	-	-	TGTGCCAGCAGCCCCCTTGGAACGGGGGGCGACAATGAGCAGTTCTTC	CASSPLGTGGDNEQFF
TRBJ2-1	TRBV20-1	-	-	TGCAGTTCACTAGTTGAAGGTGAGCAGTTCTTC	CSSLVEGEQFF
TRBJ2-7	TRBV5-1	-	TRBD2	TGCGCCAGCAGCTTGAGAGCGGGAGGAACGGGCGAGCAGTACTTC	CASSLRAGGTGEQYF
TRBJ2-1	TRBV5-8	-	TRBD2	TGTGCCAGCAGTCTTAGCGGGAGTCATCGTGAGCAGTTCTTC	CASSLSGSHREQFF
TRBJ2-7	TRBV5-4	-	TRBD1	TGTGCCAGCAGCTTGCCAGGGGGCTACGAGCAGTACTTC	CASSLPGGYEQYF
TRBJ1-4	TRBV25-1	few	-	TGTGCCAGCAGGGGGCCTGGTGAAAAACTGTTTTTT	CASRGPGEKLFF
TRBJ2-5	TRBV29-1	few	-	TGCAGCGTTGGAACGGGGCAAGAGACCCAGTACTTC	CSVGTGQETQYF
TRBJ1-2	TRBV12-5	few	-	TGTGCTAGTGGTTTGGACAGAGCAAGCTATGGCTACACCTTC	CASGLDRASYGYTF
TRBJ2-2	TRBV2	-	TRBD1	TGTGCCAGCAGCCTCCGGACAGGGAACACCGGGGAGCTGTTTTTT	CASSLRTGNTGELFF
TRBJ2-5	TRBV7-3	-	TRBD2	TGTGCCAGCAGCTTAGCCGCGGGGGGGCTCTATGAGACCCAGTACTTC	CASSLAAGGLYETQYF
TRBJ2-1	TRBV7-2	-	TRBD2	TGTGCCAGCAGCCTTAGCGGGGGCCCCTGGGGTGAGCAGTTCTTC	CASSLSGGPWGEQFF
TRBJ2-1	TRBV4-1	few	TRBD2	TGCGCCAGCAGCCAAACCCTAGCGGGGGGGCTCAATGAGCAGTTCTTC	CASSQTLAGGLNEQFF
TRBJ2-3	TRBV19	-	-	TGTGCCAGTAGTGGAAATACGAGGGGCACAGATACGCAGTATTTT	CASSGNTRGTDTQYF